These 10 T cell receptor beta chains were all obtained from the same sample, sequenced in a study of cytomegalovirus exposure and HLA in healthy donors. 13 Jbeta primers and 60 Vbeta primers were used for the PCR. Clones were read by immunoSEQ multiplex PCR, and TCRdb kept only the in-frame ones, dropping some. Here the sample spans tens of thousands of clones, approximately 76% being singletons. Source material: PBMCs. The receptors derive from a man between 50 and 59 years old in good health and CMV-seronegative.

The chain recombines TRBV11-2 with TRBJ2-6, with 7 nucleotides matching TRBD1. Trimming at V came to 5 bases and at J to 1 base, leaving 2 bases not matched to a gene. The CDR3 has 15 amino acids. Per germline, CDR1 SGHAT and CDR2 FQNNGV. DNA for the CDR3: TGTGCCAGCAGCGCACAGGGGTCTGGGGCCAACGTCCTGACTTTC. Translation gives CASSAQGSGANVLTF.

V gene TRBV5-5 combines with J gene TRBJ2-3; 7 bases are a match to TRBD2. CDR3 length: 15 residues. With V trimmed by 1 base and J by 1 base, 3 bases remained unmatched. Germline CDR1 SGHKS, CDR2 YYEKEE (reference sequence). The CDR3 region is CASSLRLAGTDTQYF. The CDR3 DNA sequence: TGTGCCAGCAGCTTGCGGCTAGCGGGCACAGATACGCAGTATTTT.

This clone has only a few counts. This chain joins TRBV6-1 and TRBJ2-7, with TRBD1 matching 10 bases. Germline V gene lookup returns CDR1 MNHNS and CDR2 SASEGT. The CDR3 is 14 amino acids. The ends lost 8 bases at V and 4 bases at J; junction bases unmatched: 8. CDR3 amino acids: CASSVRDRGYEQYF. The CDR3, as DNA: TGTGCCAGCTCAGTCCGGGACAGGGGATACGAGCAGTACTTC.

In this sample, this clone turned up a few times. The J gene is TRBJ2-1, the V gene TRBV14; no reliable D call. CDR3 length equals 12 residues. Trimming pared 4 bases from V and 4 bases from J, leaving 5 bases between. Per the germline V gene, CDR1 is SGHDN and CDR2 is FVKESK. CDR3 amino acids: CASSRGYNEQFF. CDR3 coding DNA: TGTGCCAGCAGCCGAGGATACAATGAGCAGTTCTTC.

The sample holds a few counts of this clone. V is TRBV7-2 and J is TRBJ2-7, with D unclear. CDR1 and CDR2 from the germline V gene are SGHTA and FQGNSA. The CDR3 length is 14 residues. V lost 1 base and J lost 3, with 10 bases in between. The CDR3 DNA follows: TGTGCCAGCAGCTTAGTCCCAGACTTCTACGAGCAGTACTTC. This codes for CASSLVPDFYEQYF.

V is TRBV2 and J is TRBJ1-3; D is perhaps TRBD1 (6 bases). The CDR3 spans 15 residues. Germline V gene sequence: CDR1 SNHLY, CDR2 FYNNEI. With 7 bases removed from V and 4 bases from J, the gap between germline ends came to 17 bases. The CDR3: CASTSDRPEGNTIYF. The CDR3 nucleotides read TGTGCCAGCACCAGCGACAGGCCCGAGGGAAACACCATATATTTT.

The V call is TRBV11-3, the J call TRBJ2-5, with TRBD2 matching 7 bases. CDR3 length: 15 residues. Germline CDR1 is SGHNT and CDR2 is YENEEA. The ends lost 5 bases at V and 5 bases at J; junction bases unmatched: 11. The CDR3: CASSASTSPGETQYF. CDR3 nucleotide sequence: TGTGCCAGCAGCGCGTCGACTAGCCCGGGGGAGACCCAGTACTTC.

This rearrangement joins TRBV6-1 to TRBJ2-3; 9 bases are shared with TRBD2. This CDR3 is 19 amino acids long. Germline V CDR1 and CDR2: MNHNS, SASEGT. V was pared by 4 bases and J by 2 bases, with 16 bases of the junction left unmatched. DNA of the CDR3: TGTGCCAGCAGTGGGGCTTGGGGGGGAGCGGGGGGTACCACAGATACGCAGTATTTT. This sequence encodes CASSGAWGGAGGTTDTQYF.

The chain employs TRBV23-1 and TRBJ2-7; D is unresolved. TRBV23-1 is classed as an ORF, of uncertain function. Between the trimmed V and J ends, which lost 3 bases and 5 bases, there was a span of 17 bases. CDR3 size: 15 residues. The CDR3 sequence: CASSQTFRHLDEQYF. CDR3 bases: TGCGCCAGCAGTCAGACATTTAGACATCTGGACGAGCAGTACTTC.

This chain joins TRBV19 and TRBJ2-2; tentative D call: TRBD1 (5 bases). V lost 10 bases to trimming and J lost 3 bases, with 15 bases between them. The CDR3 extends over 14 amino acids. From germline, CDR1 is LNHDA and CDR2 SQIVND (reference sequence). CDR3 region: CATRDAGYTGELFF. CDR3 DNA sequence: TGTGCCACCCGAGACGCAGGGTACACCGGGGAGCTGTTTTTT.